These T cell receptor beta chains were read from a single sample in a study of blood T cells in healthy people across ages. TCRdb reprocessed the 5' RACE reads via MiXCR and lists one record per CDR3 protein. The data hold hundreds of thousands of distinct CDR3 sequences, with around three fifths observed a single time. The sequenced material came from blood. The receptors derive from a man aged 35 to 55 in good health. Both conserved end residues are part of each CDR3. Fields, in order: J gene, V gene, CDR3 protein.

TRBJ2-1	TRBV28	CASTLTGTQSRNEQFF
TRBJ2-7	TRBV10-3	CAISEEFSYEQYF
-	TRBV6-1	CASSEAPSSAYEQYF
TRBJ2-7	TRBV5-1	CASRAGTESYEQYF
TRBJ2-5	TRBV28	CASSRAWEQYF
TRBJ2-7	TRBV27	CASRLTSGQTYEQYF
TRBJ1-5	TRBV5-1	CASSPEGQWDQPQHF
-	TRBV28	CASSLTTAGADEQFF
TRBJ2-1	TRBV7-2	CASSWTGTAYNEQFF
TRBJ1-2	TRBV27	CASSFGGGNYGYTF
TRBJ2-7	TRBV5-6	CASSIGREQYF
TRBJ1-1	TRBV20-1	CSARQGDTEAFF
TRBJ2-3	TRBV27	CASSQDRGPVAQYF
TRBJ2-5	TRBV7-9	CASSSPRGNSQETQYF
TRBJ1-5	TRBV21-1	CASSEAYDRPNQPQHF
TRBJ2-7	TRBV20-1	CSARDEGGTPYEQYF
-	TRBV11-3	CASSPKPPRTQYF
TRBJ2-7	TRBV27	CASSTRQGIIPYEQYF
TRBJ2-7	TRBV29-1	CSGGEIYNEQYF
TRBJ1-2	TRBV30	CAWDQPGTGHYGYTF
TRBJ1-6	TRBV9	CASSVATGEESPLHF
TRBJ2-1	TRBV29-1	CSVEDLSGAGPYNEQFF
TRBJ2-3	TRBV12-3/TRBV12-4	CAINRDRVLDTQYF
TRBJ2-7	TRBV28	CASSLVLRGLAYEQYF
TRBJ2-3	TRBV20-1	CSARVGGDTQYF
TRBJ1-1	TRBV7-9	CASSLQAGNTEAFF
TRBJ2-1	TRBV10-3	CAISEATGNHNEQFF